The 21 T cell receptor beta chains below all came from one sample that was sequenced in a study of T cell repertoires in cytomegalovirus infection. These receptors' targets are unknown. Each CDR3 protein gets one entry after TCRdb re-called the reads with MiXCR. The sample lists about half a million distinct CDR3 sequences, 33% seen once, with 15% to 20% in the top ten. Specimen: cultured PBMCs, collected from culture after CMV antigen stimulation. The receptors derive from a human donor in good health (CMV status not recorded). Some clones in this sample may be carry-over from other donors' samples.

This CDR3 reads CASSYIQGAHTEAFF. CDR3 DNA: TGTGCCAGCAGCTATATACAGGGTGCGCACACTGAAGCTTTCTTT. V usage is TRBV7-1 and J usage is TRBJ1-1, with D possibly being TRBD1 (6 bases). TRBV7-1 is filed as an ORF, its function uncertain. This CDR3 comprises 15 residues. V was pared by 4 bases and J by 3 bases, with 15 bases between.

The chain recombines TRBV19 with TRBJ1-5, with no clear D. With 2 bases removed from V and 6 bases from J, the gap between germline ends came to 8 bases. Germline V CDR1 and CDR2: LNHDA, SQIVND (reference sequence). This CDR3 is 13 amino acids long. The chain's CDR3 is CASSITFGQPQHF. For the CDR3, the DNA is TGTGCCAGTAGTATAACATTTGGTCAGCCCCAGCATTTT. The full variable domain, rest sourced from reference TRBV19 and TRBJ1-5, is DGGITQSPKYLFRKEGQNVTLSCEQNLNHDAMYWYRQDPGQGLRLIYYSQIVNDFQKGDIAEGYSVSREKKESFPLTVTSAQKNPTAFYLCASSITFGQPQHFGDGTRLSIL.

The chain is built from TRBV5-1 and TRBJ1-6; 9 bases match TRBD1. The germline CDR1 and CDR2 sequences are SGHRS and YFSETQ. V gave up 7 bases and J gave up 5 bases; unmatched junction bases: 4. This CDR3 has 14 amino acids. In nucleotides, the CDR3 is TGCGCCAGCCAGCGACAGGGGGATAATTCACCCCTCCACTTT. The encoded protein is CASQRQGDNSPLHF.

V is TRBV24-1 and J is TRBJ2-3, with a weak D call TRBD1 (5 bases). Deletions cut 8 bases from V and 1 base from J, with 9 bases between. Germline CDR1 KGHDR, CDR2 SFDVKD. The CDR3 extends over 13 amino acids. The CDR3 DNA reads TGTGCCACCATTGGGGCAGGCACAGATACGCAGTATTTT. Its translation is CATIGAGTDTQYF.

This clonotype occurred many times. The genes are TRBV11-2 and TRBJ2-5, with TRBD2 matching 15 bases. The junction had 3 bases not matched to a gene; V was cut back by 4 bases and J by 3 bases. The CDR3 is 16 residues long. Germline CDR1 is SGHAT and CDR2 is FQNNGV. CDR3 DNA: TGTGCCAGCAGCTCTTGGACTAGCGGGAGGGAAGAGACCCAGTACTTC. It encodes CASSSWTSGREETQYF.

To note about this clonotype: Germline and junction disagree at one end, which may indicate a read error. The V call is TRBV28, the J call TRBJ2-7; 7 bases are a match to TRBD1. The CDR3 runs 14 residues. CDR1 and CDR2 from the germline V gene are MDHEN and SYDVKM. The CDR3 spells CASSYLDRMYERYF. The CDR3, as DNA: TGTGCCAGCAGTTACTTGGACAGGATGTACGAGCGGTACTTC.

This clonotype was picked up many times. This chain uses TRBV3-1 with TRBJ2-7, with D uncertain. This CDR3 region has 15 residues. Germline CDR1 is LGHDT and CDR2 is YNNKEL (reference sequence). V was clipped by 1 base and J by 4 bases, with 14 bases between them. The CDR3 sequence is CASSQGYRASYEQYF. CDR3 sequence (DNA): TGTGCCAGCAGCCAAGGTTACCGCGCCTCATACGAGCAGTACTTC.

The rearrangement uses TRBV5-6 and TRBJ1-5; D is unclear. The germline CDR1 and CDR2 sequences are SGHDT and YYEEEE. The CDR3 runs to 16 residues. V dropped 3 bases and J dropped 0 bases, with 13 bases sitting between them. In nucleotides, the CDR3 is TGTGCCAGCAGCTCTCGGGGAAGTTTTAGCAATCAGCCCCAGCATTTT. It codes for CASSSRGSFSNQPQHF. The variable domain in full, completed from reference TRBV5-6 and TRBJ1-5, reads DAGVTQSPTHLIKTRGQQVTLRCSPKSGHDTVSWYQQALGQGPQFIFQYYEEEERQRGNFPDRFSGHQFPNYSSELNVNALLLGDSALYLCASSSRGSFSNQPQHFGDGTRLSIL.

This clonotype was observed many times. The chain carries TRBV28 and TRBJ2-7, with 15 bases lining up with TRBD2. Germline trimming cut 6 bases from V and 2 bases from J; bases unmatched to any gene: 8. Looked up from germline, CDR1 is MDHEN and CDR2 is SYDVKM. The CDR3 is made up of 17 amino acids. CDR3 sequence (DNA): TGTGCCAGCAGCACCGGGACTAGCGGGAGGCCAGCCTACGAGCAGTACTTC. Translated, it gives CASSTGTSGRPAYEQYF.

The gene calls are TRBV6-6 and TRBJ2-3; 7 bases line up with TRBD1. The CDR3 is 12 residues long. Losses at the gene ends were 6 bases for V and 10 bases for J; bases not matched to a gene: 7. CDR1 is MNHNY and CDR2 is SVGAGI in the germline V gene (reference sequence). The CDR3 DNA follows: TGTGCCAGCAGGGATAACAGGGGCCCGCAGTATTTT. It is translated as CASRDNRGPQYF.

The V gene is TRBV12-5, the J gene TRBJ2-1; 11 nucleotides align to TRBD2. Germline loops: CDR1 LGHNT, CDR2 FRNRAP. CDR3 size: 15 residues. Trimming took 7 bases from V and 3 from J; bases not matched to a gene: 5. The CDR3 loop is CASAKGLAVYNEQFF. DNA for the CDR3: TGTGCTAGTGCCAAGGGACTAGCGGTCTACAATGAGCAGTTCTTC.

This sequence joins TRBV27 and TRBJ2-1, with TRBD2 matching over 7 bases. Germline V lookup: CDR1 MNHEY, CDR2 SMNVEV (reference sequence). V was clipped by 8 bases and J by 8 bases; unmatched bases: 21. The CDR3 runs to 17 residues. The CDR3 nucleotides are TGTGCCAGCCGTGCCTTCGTGGTGGGAGGGCCTTCGGATGAGCAGTTCTTC. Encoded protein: CASRAFVVGGPSDEQFF.

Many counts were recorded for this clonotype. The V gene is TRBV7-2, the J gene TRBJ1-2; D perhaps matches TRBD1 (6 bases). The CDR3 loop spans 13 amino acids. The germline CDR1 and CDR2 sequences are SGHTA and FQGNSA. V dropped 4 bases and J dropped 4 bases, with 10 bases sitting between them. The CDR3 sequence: CASSSDSSYGYTF. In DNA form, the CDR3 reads TGTGCCAGCAGCTCGGACAGCTCCTATGGCTACACCTTC.

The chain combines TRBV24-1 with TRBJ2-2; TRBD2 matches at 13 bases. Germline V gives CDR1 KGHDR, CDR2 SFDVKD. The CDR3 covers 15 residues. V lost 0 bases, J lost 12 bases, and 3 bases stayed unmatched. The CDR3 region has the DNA TGTGCCACCAGTGATTTGGAACTAGCGGGAGGGCAGCTGTTTTTT. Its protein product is CATSDLELAGGQLFF.

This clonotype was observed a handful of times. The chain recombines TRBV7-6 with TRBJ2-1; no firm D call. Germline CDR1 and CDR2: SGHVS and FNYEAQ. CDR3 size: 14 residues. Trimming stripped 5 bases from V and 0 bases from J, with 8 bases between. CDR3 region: CASSPTPSYNEQFF. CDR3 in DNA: TGTGCCAGCAGCCCAACTCCCTCCTACAATGAGCAGTTCTTC.

The CDR3 protein is CASSTIGTSVVTDTQYF. CDR3 nucleotide sequence: TGTGCCAGTAGTACCATCGGGACTAGCGTTGTAACAGATACGCAGTATTTT. The chain couples TRBV19 to TRBJ2-3, with TRBD2 identical over 10 bases. Trimming at V came to 4 bases and at J to 3 bases, leaving 10 bases not matched to a gene. The CDR3 is 17 amino acids. Looked up from germline, CDR1 is LNHDA and CDR2 is SQIVND (reference sequence).

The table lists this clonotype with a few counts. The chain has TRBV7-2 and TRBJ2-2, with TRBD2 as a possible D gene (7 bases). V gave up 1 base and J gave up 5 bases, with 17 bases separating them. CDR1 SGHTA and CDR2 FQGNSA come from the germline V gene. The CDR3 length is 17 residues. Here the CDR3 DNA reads TGTGCCAGCAGCTTAGGTCTGGGGGGGCTGGGGACCGGGGAGCTGTTTTTT. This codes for CASSLGLGGLGTGELFF.

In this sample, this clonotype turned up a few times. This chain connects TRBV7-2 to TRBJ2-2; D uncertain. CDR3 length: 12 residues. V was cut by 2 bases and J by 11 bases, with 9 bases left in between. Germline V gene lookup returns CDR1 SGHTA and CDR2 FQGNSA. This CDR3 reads CASSLKPHELFF. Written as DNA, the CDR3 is TGTGCCAGCAGCTTAAAGCCCCATGAGCTGTTTTTT.

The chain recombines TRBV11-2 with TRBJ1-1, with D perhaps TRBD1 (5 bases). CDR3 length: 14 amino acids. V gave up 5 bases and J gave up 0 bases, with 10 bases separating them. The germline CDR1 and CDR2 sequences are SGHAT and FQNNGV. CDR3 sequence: CASSPRTMNTEAFF. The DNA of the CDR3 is TGTGCCAGCAGCCCCCGGACAATGAACACTGAAGCTTTCTTT.

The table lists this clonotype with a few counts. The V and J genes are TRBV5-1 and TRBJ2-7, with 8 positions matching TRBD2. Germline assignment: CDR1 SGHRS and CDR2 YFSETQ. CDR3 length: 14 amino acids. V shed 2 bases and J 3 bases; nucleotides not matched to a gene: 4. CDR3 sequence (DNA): TGCGCCAGCAGCTTCCAACTAGCGGACTACGAGCAGTACTTC. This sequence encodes CASSFQLADYEQYF.

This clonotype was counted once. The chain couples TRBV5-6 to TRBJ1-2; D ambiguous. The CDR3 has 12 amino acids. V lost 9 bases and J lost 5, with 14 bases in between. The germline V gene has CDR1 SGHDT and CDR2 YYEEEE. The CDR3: CATAPMGYGYTF. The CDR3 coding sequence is TGTGCCACCGCACCTATGGGGTATGGCTACACCTTC.